This TCR beta chain was observed in a study of T cell repertoires in cytomegalovirus infection (dated by TCRdb to between 2017 and 2020). Regarding the research as a whole: The HLA type of each donor mattered for the analysis, because public TCR beta signatures pointed to carriage of CMV infection along with the matching HLA type. Study-level results and caveats: The ex vivo response was dominated by HLA-C-restricted CMV-specific TCR beta clonotypes, and the single most frequent clonotype in two of eight donors was supplied by these HLA-C-restricted clonotypes. In both this cohort and an independent cohort of approximately 350 donors, the cumulative frequency of public TCR beta family members distinguished carriers of CMV infection plus the relevant HLA type.

V loses 4 bases of germline sequence and J loses 5 bases, and the interval between the two ends is 14 bases. In the germline V gene, CDR1 corresponds to MDHEN and CDR2 to SYDVKM. CDR3 length: 14 amino acids, cysteine to phenylalanine. Left in the record is the CDR3 DNA by itself, 42 bases read in frame from the first base. With regard to this clonotype: Its antigen remains unidentified. No per-base quality is available; no much larger clone lies one base away.

The instrument given in TCRdb is Illumina HiSeq 1500. The public sequencing data were trimmed at Q25 with fastp and processed into clonotypes with MiXCR by TCRdb, which kept only in-frame beta chains. Here each entry gathers all rows of one CDR3 protein and keeps the most common genes and DNA. This sample holds hundreds of thousands of distinct CDR3 sequences; more than 9% were observed only once. The ten largest clones add up to approximately 4.7% of the sample. The chain is made from TRBV28 and TRBJ1-1, with the D gene uncertain. The sequencing sample was made of PBMCs. This clonotype originated in a human donor in good health (CMV status not recorded). Some clones in this sample may be carry-over from other donors' samples. The DNA reads TGTGCCAGCAGTTCGTCCCCCTGGGGAACTGAAGCTTTCTTT. This is translated as CASSSSPWGTEAFF. With the portions outside the CDR3 filled from the reference TRBV28 and TRBJ1-1 genes, the complete variable region becomes DVKVTQSSRYLVKRTGEKVFLECVQDMDHENMFWYRQDPGLGLRLIYFSYDVKMKEKGDIPEGYSVSREKKERFSLILESASTNQTSMYLCASSSSPWGTEAFFGQGTRLTVV.